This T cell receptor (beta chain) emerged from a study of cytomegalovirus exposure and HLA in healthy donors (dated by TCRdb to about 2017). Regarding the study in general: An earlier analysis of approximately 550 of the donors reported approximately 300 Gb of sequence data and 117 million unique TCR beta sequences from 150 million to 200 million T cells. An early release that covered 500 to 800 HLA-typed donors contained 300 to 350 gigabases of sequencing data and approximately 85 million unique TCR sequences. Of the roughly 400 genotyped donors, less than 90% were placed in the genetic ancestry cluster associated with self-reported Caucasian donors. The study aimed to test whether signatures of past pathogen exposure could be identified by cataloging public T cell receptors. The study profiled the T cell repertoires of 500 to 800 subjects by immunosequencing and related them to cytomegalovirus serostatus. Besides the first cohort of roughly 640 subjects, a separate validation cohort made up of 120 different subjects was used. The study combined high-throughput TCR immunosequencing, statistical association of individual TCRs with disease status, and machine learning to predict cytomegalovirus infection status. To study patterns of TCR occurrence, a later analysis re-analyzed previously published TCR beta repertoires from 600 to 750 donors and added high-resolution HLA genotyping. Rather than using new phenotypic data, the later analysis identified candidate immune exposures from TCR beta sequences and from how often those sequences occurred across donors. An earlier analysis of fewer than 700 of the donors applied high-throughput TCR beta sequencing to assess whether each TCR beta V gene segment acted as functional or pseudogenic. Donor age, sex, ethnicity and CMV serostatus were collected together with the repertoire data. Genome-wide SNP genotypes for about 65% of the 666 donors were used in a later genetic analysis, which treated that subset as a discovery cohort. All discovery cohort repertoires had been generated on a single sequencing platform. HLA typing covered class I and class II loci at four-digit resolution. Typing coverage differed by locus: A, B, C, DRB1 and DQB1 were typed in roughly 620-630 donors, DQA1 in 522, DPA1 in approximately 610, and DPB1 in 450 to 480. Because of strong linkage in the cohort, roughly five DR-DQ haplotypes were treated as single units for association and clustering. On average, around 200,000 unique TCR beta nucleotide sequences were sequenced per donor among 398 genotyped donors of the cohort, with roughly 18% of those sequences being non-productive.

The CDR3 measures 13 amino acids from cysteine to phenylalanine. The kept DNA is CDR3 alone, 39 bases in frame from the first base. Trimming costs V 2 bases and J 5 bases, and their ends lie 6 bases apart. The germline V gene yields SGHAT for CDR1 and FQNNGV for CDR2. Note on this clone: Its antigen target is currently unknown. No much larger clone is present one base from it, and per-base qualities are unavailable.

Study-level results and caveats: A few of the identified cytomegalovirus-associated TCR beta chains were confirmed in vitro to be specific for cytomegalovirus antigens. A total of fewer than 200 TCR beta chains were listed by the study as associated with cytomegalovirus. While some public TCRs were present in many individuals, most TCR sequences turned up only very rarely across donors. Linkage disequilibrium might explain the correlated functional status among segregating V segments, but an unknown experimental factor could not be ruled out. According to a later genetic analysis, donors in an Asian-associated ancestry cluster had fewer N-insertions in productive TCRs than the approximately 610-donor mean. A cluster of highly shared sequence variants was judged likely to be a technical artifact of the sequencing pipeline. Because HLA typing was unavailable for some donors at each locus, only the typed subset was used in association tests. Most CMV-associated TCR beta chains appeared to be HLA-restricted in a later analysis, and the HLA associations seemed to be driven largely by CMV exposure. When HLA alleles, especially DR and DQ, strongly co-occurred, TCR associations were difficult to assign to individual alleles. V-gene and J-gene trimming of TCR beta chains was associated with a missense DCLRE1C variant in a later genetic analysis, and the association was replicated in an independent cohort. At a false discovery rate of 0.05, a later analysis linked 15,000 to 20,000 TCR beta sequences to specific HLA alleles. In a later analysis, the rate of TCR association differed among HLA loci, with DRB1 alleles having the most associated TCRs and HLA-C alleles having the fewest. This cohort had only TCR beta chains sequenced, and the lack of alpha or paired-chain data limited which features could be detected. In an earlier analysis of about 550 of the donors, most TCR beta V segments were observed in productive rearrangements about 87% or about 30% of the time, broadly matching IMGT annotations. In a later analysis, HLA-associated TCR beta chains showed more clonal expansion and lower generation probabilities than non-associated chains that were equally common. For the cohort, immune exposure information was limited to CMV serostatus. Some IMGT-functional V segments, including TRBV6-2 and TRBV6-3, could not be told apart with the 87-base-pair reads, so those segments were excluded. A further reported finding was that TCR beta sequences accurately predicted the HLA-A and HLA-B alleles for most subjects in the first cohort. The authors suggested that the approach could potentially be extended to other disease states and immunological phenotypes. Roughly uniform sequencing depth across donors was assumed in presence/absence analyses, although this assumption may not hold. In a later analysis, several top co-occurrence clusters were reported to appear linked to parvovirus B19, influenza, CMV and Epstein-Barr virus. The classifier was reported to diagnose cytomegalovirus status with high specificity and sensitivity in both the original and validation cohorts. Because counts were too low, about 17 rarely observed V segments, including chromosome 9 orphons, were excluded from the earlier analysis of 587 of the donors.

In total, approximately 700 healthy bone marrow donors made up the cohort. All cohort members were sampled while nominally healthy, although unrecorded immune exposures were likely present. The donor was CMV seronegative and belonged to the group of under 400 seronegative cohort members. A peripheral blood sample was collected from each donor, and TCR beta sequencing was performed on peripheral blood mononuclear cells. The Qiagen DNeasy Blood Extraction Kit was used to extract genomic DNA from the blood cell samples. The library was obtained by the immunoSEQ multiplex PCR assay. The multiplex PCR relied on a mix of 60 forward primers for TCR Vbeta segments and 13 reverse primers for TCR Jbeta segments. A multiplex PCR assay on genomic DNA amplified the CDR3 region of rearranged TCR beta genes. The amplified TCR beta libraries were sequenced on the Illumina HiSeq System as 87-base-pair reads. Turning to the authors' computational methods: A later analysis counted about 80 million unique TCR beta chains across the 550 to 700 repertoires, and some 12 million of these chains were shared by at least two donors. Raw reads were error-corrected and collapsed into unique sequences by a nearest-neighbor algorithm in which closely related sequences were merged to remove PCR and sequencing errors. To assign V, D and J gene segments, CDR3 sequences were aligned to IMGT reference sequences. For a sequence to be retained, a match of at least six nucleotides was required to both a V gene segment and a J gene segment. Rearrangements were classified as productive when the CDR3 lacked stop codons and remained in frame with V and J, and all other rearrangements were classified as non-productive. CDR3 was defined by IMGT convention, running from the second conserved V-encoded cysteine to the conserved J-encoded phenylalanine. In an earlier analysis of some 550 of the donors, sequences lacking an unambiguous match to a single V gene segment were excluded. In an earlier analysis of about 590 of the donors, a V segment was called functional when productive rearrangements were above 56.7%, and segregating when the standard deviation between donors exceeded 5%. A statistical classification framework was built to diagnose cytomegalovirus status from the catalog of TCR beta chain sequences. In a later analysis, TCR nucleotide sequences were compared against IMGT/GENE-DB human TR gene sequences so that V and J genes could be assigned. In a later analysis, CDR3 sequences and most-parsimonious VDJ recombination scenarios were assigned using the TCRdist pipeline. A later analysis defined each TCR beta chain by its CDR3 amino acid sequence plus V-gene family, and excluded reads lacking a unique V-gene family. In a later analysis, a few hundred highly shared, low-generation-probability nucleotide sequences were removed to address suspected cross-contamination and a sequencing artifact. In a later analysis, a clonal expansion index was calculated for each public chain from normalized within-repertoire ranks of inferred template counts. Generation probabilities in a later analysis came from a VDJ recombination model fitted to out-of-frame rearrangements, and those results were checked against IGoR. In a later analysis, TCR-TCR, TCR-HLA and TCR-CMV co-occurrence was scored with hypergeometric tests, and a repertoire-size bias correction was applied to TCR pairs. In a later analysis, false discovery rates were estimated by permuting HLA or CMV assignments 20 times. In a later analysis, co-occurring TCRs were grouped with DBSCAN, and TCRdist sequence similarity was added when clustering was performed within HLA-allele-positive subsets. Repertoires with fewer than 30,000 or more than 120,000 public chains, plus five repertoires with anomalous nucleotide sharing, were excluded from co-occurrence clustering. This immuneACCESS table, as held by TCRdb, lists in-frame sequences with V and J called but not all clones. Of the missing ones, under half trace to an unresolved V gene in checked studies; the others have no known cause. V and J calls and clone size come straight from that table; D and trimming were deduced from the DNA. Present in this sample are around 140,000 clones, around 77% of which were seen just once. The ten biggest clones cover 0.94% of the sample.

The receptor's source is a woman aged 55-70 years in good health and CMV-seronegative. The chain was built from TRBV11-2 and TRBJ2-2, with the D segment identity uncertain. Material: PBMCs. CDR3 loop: CASSLTNTGELFF. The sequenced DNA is TGTGCCAGCAGCTTAACTAATACCGGGGAGCTGTTTTTT.